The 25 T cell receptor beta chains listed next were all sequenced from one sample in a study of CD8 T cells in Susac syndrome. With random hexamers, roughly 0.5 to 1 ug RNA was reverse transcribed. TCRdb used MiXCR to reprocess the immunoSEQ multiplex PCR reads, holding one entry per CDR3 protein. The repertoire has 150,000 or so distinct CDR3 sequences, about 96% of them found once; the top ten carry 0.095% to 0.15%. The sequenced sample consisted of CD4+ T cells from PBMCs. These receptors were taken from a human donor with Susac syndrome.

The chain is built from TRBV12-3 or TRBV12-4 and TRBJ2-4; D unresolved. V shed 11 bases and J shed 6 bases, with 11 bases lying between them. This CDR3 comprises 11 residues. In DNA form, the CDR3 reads TGTGCCGCGGCGGAACGAAACATTCAGTACTTC. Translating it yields CAAAERNIQYF.

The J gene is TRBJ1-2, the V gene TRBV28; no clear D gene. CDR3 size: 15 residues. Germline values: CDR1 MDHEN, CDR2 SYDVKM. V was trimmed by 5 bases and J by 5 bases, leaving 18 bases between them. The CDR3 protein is CASSTALPQGYGYTF. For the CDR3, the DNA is TGTGCCAGCAGTACCGCCCTTCCCCAAGGGTATGGCTACACCTTC.

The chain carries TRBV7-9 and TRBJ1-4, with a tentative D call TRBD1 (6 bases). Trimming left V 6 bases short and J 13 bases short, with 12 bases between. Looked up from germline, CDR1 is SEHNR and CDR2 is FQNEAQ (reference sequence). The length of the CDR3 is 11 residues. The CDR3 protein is CASSRDTGLFF. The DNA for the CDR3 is TGTGCCAGCAGTCGGGACACCGGACTGTTTTTT.

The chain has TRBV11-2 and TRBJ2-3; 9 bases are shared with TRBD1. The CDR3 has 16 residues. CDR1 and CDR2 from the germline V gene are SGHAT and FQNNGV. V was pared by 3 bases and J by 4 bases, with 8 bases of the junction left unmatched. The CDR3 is CASSLGTGRASDTQYF. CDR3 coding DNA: TGTGCCAGCAGCTTGGGGACAGGGAGGGCGTCAGATACGCAGTATTTT.

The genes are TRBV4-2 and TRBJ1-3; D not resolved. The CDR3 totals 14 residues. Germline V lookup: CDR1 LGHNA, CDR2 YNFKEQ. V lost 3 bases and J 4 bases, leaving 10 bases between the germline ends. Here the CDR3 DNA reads TGTGCCAGCAGCCAGGGGTTTGACGGAAACACCATATATTTT. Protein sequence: CASSQGFDGNTIYF.

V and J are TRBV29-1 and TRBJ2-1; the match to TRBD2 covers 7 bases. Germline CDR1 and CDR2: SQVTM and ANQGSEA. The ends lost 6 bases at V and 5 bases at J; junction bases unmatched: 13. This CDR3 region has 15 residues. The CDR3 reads CSVGGFAGANNEQFF. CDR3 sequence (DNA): TGCAGCGTGGGGGGGTTTGCGGGAGCGAACAATGAGCAGTTCTTC.

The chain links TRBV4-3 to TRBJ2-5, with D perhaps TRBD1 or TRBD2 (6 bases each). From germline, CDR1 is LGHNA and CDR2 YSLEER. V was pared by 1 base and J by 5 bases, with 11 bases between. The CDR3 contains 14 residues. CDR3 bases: TGCGCCAGCAGCCAAGTGGGGGGCCGGGAGACCCAGTACTTC. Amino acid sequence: CASSQVGGRETQYF.

CDR3 DNA: TGTGCCAGCACCCCAGGGGTGGGTTTGGCTTTCTTT. Translated: CASTPGVGLAFF. This chain connects TRBV28 to TRBJ1-1; possible D gene TRBD1, 6 bases. The CDR3 extends over 12 amino acids. V shed 7 bases and J shed 11 bases, with 17 bases lying between them. Germline V gene sequence: CDR1 MDHEN, CDR2 SYDVKM.

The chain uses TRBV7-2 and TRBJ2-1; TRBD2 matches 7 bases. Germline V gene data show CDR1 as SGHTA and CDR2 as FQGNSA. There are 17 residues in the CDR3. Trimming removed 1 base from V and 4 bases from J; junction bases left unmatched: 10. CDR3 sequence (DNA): TGTGCCAGCAGCTTAGATGGGTCCGGCGGGGGATACAATGAGCAGTTCTTC. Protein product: CASSLDGSGGGYNEQFF. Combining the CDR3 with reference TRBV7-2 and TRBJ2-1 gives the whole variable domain GAGVSQSPSNKVTEKGKDVELRCDPISGHTALYWYRQSLGQGLEFLIYFQGNSAPDKSGLPSDRFSAERTGGSVSTLTIQRTQQEDSAVYLCASSLDGSGGGYNEQFFGPGTRLTVL.

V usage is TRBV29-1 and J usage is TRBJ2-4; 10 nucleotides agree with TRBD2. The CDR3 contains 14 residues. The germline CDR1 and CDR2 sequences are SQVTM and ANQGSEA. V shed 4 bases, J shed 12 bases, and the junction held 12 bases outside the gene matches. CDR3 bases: TGCAGCGTTGGGGGTACTAGCGGGACATCCCATCAGTACTTC. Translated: CSVGGTSGTSHQYF.

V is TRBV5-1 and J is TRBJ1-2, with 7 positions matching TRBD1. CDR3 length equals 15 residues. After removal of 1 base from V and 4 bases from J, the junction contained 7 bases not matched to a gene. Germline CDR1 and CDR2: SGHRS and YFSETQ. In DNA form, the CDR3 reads TGCGCCAGCAGCTTGAACACGGACAGGCTCTATGGCTACACCTTC. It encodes CASSLNTDRLYGYTF.

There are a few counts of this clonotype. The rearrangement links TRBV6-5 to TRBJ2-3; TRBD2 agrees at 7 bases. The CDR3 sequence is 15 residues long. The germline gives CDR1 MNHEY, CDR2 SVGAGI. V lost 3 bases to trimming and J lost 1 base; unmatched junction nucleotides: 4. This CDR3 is CASSYQGGGTDTQYF. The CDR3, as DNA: TGTGCCAGCAGTTATCAGGGAGGGGGCACAGATACGCAGTATTTT.

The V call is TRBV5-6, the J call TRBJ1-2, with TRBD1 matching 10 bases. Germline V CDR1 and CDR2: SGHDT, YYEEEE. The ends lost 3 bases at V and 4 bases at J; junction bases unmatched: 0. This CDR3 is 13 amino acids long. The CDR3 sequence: CASSWDRGYGYTF. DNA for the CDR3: TGTGCCAGCAGCTGGGACAGGGGCTATGGCTACACCTTC.

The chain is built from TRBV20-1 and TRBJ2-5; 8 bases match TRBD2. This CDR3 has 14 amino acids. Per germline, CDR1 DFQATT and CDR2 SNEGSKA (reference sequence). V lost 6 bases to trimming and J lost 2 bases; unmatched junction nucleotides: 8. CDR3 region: CSAPASGLQETQYF. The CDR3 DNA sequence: TGCAGTGCCCCGGCTAGCGGGCTTCAAGAGACCCAGTACTTC.

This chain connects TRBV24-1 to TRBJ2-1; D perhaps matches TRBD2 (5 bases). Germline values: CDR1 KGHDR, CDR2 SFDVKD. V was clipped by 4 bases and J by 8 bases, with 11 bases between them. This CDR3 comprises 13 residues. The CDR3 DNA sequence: TGTGCCACCAGTGAAGCGGTGGGCCATGAGCAGTTCTTC. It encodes CATSEAVGHEQFF.

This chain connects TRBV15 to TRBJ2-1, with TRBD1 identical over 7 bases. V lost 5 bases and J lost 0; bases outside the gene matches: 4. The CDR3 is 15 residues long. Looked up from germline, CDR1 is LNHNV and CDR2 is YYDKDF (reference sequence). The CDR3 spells CATSHGTDSYNEQFF. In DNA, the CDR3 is TGTGCCACCAGCCACGGGACAGACTCCTACAATGAGCAGTTCTTC.

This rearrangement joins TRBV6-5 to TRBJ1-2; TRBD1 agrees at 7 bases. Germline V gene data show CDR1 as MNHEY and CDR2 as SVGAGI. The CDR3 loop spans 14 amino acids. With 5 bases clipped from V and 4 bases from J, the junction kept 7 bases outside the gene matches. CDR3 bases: TGTGCCAGCAGTCAGACAGGGAATAGCTATGGCTACACCTTC. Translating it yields CASSQTGNSYGYTF.

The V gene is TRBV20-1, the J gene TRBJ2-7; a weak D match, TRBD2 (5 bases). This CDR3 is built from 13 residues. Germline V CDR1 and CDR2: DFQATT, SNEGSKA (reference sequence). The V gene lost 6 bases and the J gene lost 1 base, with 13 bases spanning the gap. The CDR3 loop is CSAFRGLSYEQYF. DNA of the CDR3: TGCAGTGCCTTCCGAGGGTTATCCTACGAGCAGTACTTC.

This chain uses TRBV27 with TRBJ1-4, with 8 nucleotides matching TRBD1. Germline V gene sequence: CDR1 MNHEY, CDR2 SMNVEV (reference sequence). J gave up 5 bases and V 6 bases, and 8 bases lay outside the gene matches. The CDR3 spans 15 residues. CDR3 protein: CASRFSDRVNEKLFF. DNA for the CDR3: TGTGCCAGCAGATTTTCGGACAGGGTGAATGAAAAACTGTTTTTT.

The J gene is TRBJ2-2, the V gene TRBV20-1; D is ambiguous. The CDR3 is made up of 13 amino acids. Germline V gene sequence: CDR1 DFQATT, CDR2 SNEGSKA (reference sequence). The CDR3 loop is CSTRDGNTGELFF. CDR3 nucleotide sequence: TGCAGCACTCGCGACGGGAACACCGGGGAGCTGTTTTTT.

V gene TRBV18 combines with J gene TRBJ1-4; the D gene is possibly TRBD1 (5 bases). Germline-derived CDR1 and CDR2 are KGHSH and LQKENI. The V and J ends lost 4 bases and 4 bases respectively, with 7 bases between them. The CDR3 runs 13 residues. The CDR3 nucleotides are TGTGCCAGCTCACGGGACGTTAATGAAAAACTGTTTTTT. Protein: CASSRDVNEKLFF.

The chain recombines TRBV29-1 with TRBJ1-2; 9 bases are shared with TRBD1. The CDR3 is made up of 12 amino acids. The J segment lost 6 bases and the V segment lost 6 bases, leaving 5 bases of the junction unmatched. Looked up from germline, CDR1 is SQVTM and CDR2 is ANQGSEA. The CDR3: CSVGTGYDGYTF. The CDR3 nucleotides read TGCAGCGTCGGGACAGGGTATGATGGCTACACCTTC.

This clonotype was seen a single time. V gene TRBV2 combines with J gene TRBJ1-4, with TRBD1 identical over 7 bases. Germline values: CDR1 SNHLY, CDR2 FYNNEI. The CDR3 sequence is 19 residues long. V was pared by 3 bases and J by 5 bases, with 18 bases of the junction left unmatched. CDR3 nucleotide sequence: TGTGCCAGCAGTGAGAGGAGACAGGGAGGTGTGTTTTCCAATGAAAAACTGTTTTTT. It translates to CASSERRQGGVFSNEKLFF.

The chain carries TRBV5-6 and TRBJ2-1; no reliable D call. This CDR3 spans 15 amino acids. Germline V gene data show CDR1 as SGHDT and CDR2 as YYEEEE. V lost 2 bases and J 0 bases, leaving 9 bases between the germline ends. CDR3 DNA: TGTGCCAGCAGCTTAAAACCGATCTCCTACAATGAGCAGTTCTTC. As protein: CASSLKPISYNEQFF.

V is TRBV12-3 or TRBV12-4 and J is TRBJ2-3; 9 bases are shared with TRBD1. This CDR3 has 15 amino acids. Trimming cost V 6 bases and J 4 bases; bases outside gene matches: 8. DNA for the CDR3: TGTGCCAGCAGCACAGGGGGCCCTAGGTCAGATACGCAGTATTTT. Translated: CASSTGGPRSDTQYF.